One and the same sample provided the 20 T cell receptor beta chains below, sequenced in a study of shared clonotypes between healthy human individuals. Repertoires were generated with immunoSEQ multiplex PCR, while TCRdb's copy carries only in-frame clones and drops some. The sample gives about half a million clones, over 70% of which show up once; about 13% is in the top ten. The sequencing sample was made of PBMCs. All receptors come from a woman between 35 and 50 years old in good health. Some clones in this sample may be carry-over from other donors' samples.

As to this clone: One base separates it from a far larger clone, so it is likely a read error. The V gene is TRBV30, the J gene TRBJ1-2; the D is unclear. Between the trimmed V and J ends, which lost 3 bases and 2 bases, there was a span of 7 bases. This CDR3 region has 12 residues. Germline V gene lookup returns CDR1 GTSNPN and CDR2 SVGIG (reference sequence). The CDR3 coding sequence is TGTGCCTGGAGCGGCGGAAACTATGGCTACACCTTC. Encoded protein: CAWSGGNYGYTF.

This chain uses TRBV6-5 with TRBJ2-7, with D perhaps matching TRBD2 (6 bases). Trimming stripped 5 bases from V and 3 bases from J, with 14 bases between. The CDR3 has 14 amino acids. CDR1 is MNHEY, CDR2 SVGAGI, per germline. In nucleotides, the CDR3 is TGTGCCAGCAGTCGTGGTAGCGGCTTCTACGAGCAGTACTTC. Residues: CASSRGSGFYEQYF.

This sequence joins TRBV2 and TRBJ1-2, with TRBD1 identical over 8 bases. V lost 1 base, J lost 5 bases, and 12 bases stayed unmatched. Germline V gives CDR1 SNHLY, CDR2 FYNNEI. The CDR3 contains 17 residues. DNA for the CDR3: TGTGCCAGCAGTGAAGGGACAGGGAAAATGTTTTATTATGGCTACACCTTC. This codes for CASSEGTGKMFYYGYTF.

This chain links TRBV23-1 with TRBJ2-7; D gene ambiguous. TRBV23-1 is recorded as an ORF, its role being uncertain. The CDR3 spans 15 residues. V was trimmed by 2 bases and J by 3 bases, leaving 14 bases between them. The DNA for the CDR3 is TGCGCCAGCAGTCAACCCGTGGGAAGGGACTACGAGCAGTACTTC. Protein sequence: CASSQPVGRDYEQYF.

This chain uses TRBV10-3 with TRBJ2-1, with a tentative D call TRBD2 (6 bases). This CDR3 comprises 12 residues. V was shortened by 10 bases and J by 4 bases, with 11 bases between the two germline ends. Germline CDR1 and CDR2: ENHRY and SYGVKD. DNA for the CDR3: TGTGCCACGGGGGAGGATTACAATGAGCAGTTCTTC. It encodes CATGEDYNEQFF.

Points on this clone: This likely reflects a read error, since a far larger clone is one base away. The CDR3 end shows no conserved phenylalanine or tryptophan, and so a read error is likely. The chain has TRBV5-1 and TRBJ1-1; D is undetermined. The germline gives CDR1 SGHRS, CDR2 YFSETQ. Trimming pared 0 bases from V and 0 bases from J, leaving 6 bases between. The CDR3 has 14 amino acids. The CDR3 is CASSLGGMNTEAFY. In nucleotides, the CDR3 is TGCGCCAGCAGCTTGGGCGGAATGAACACTGAAGCTTTCTAT.

V usage is TRBV4-3 and J usage is TRBJ2-7, with 12 nucleotides matching TRBD2. With V trimmed by 1 base and J by 3 bases, 1 base remained unmatched. Germline assignment: CDR1 LGHNA and CDR2 YSLEER. This CDR3 contains 15 residues. The CDR3 DNA reads TGCGCCAGCAGCCAAGTACTAGCGGGAGGCTACGAGCAGTACTTC. It encodes CASSQVLAGGYEQYF.

Points on this clone: A far bigger clonotype differs at one base, so this is likely a read error. The identical CDR3 is also encoded by other nucleotide sequences in the sample. The chain has TRBV29-1 and TRBJ2-7, with D possibly matching TRBD1 (5 bases). The CDR3 runs to 11 residues. The germline V gene has CDR1 SQVTM and CDR2 ANQGSEA. CDR3 coding DNA: TGCAGTGTTGATCTCGACAGTCGGTCGTACTTC. It is translated as CSVDLDSRSYF.

Details on this clone: Only one base separates this from a far larger clonotype, so it likely reflects a read error. The V and J genes are TRBV30 and TRBJ2-5; no clear D gene. This CDR3 has 14 residues. The germline V gene encodes CDR1 GTSNPN and CDR2 SVGIG (reference sequence). The CDR3 region has the DNA TGTGCCTGGAGTGTTAGAGCGCGGCGAGAGACCCATTACTTC. Its translation is CAWSVRARRETHYF.

Many counts were recorded for this clone. V usage is TRBV7-5 and J usage is TRBJ2-1; the DNA was not used to check the table's D call, TRBD2. TRBV7-5 is a pseudogene segment. The CDR3 consists of 15 residues. The CDR3, as DNA: TGTGCCAGCAGCTTAGTTCCAGAGGCCTACAATGAGCAGTTCTTC. Its protein product is CASSLVPEAYNEQFF.

The V and J genes are TRBV6-4 and TRBJ1-1; D perhaps matches TRBD1 (5 bases). V dropped 3 bases and J dropped 1 base, with 9 bases sitting between them. Germline lookup yields CDR1 MRHNA and CDR2 SNTAGT. This CDR3 has 14 residues. This CDR3 reads CASSESTENTEAFF. Here the CDR3 DNA reads TGTGCCAGCAGTGAGTCGACAGAGAACACTGAAGCTTTCTTT.

The genes are TRBV9 and TRBJ2-1, with 8 bases matching TRBD2. Germline V gives CDR1 SGDLS, CDR2 YYNGEE. The J segment lost 10 bases and the V segment lost 0 bases, leaving 6 bases of the junction unmatched. The CDR3 extends over 14 amino acids. The CDR3 loop is CASSVGVSGAEQFF. Here the CDR3 DNA reads TGTGCCAGCAGCGTAGGAGTTAGCGGGGCGGAGCAGTTCTTC.

J is TRBJ1-1 and V is TRBV5-1; D not resolved. The germline V gene encodes CDR1 SGHRS and CDR2 YFSETQ. V was shortened by 4 bases and J by 3 bases, with 16 bases between the two germline ends. The CDR3 covers 15 residues. The DNA for the CDR3 is TGCGCCAGCAGCCTGGAGTGGGATAAGGACACTGAAGCTTTCTTT. Translated: CASSLEWDKDTEAFF. The full variable domain, completed using reference TRBV5-1 and TRBJ1-1, is KAGVTQTPRYLIKTRGQQVTLSCSPISGHRSVSWYQQTPGQGLQFLFEYFSETQRNKGNFPGRFSGRQFSNSRSEMNVSTLELGDSALYLCASSLEWDKDTEAFFGQGTRLTVV.

The chain joins TRBV11-3 to TRBJ2-3, with D hard to call. Germline values: CDR1 SGHNT, CDR2 YENEEA. Trimming removed 1 base at V and 1 base at J, with 6 bases between. CDR3 length: 14 residues. The CDR3 loop is CASSLASGTDTQYF. The CDR3 DNA follows: TGTGCCAGCAGCTTAGCCAGCGGCACAGATACGCAGTATTTT.

The genes are TRBV28 and TRBJ1-1; no clear D. Germline CDR1 reads MDHEN; CDR2 reads SYDVKM. The length of the CDR3 is 18 residues. V lost 4 bases, J lost 2 bases, and 23 bases lay in between. The CDR3 region is CASSSPYSPIDGNTEAFF. The CDR3 coding sequence is TGTGCCAGCAGTTCGCCCTACTCCCCTATCGACGGTAACACTGAAGCTTTCTTT.

The chain links TRBV19 to TRBJ2-7; D is possibly TRBD2 (5 bases). Germline values: CDR1 LNHDA, CDR2 SQIVND (reference sequence). This CDR3 is 12 amino acids long. Deletions cut 4 bases from V and 9 bases from J, with 13 bases between. The CDR3 DNA reads as TGTGCCAGTAGTACCCCTGAGGGTCGGCAGTACTTC. It is translated as CASSTPEGRQYF.

In its sample, this clone was seen a few times. This chain uses TRBV25-1 with TRBJ2-7; 9 bases are a match to TRBD1. With V trimmed by 5 bases and J by 7 bases, 12 bases remained unmatched. This CDR3 spans 15 amino acids. The germline gives CDR1 MGHDK, CDR2 SYGVNS. The CDR3 nucleotides read TGTGCCAGCAGTCCCTGGGACAGGGAGAGGGGTGAGCAGTACTTC. It specifies CASSPWDRERGEQYF.

CDR3 amino acids: CAFWVRGSTGELFF. As DNA, the CDR3 is TGTGCCTTTTGGGTTCGGGGGAGCACCGGGGAGCTGTTTTTT. This chain connects TRBV30 to TRBJ2-2, with TRBD2 as a possible D gene (6 bases). The CDR3 is 14 amino acids. The V end lost 7 bases, the J end lost 4 bases, and 16 bases lay between the germline ends. Germline-derived CDR1 and CDR2 are GTSNPN and SVGIG (reference sequence).

V gene TRBV30 combines with J gene TRBJ2-2, with D possibly TRBD1 on 6 matching bases. There are 14 residues in the CDR3. Trimming shortened V by 4 bases and J by 4 bases, and 13 bases separated the two germline ends. Germline V CDR1 and CDR2: GTSNPN, SVGIG (reference sequence). CDR3 sequence (DNA): TGTGCCTGGACCCCAGGGGCGGCCACCGGGGAGCTGTTTTTT. Translated, it gives CAWTPGAATGELFF. Filled out from reference TRBV30 and TRBJ2-2, the complete variable domain reads SQTIHQWPATLVQPVGSPLSLECTVEGTSNPNLYWYRQAAGRGLQLLFYSVGIGQISSEVPQNLSASRPQDRQFILSSKKLLLSDSGFYLCAWTPGAATGELFFGEGSRLTVL.

On this clone: A single base is all that separates this from a far larger clone, so a read error is likely. Other nucleotide sequences in the sample specify the same CDR3. V and J are TRBV5-6 and TRBJ2-2; 8 bases align to TRBD1. This CDR3 comprises 17 residues. With 0 bases clipped from V and 8 bases from J, the junction kept 12 bases outside the gene matches. In germline, CDR1 is SGHDT, CDR2 YYEEEE. The CDR3 region has the DNA TGTGCCAGCAGCTTGGCCGGGGAGCAGGGGGCCACAGGGGAGCTGTTTTTT. It encodes CASSLAGEQGATGELFF.